Following are 7 T cell receptor beta chains from one sample sequenced in a study of cytomegalovirus exposure and HLA in healthy donors. The PCR contained 60 Vbeta and 13 Jbeta primers. Some clones are missing from TCRdb's copy, which holds only in-frame ones; the method was immunoSEQ multiplex PCR. The repertoire holds about 180,000 clones, with approximately 84% as singletons. Material for sequencing was PBMCs. The origin of the receptors is a girl aged 5-17 years in good health and CMV-seropositive.

The gene calls are TRBV9 and TRBJ1-1; 7 nucleotides line up with TRBD1. CDR3 length: 17 amino acids. Germline trimming cut 4 bases from V and 0 bases from J; bases unmatched to any gene: 12. Germline CDR1 and CDR2: SGDLS and YYNGEE. In DNA, the CDR3 is TGTGCCAGCAGCCCGACAGGGAGGACTGTCATGAACACTGAAGCTTTCTTT. This translates into CASSPTGRTVMNTEAFF.

This clone was seen a few times. This sequence joins TRBV5-6 and TRBJ2-7; D is possibly TRBD2 (5 bases). This CDR3 contains 16 residues. The V gene lost 0 bases and the J gene lost 3 bases, with 16 bases spanning the gap. Germline CDR1 SGHDT, CDR2 YYEEEE. CDR3: CASSLATGLLLYEQYF. The CDR3 nucleotides read TGTGCCAGCAGCTTGGCGACGGGGTTGCTCCTCTACGAGCAGTACTTC.

The chain is built from TRBV5-8 and TRBJ1-1, with TRBD1 matching 7 bases. V shed 0 bases and J 6 bases; nucleotides not matched to a gene: 2. The CDR3 loop spans 13 amino acids. CDR1 SGHTS and CDR2 YDEGEE come from the germline V gene. DNA for the CDR3: TGTGCCAGCAGCTTGGTCAGGGGGGCTGAAGCTTTCTTT. The encoded protein is CASSLVRGAEAFF. The whole variable domain, remainder taken from reference TRBV5-8 and TRBJ1-1, is EAGVTQSPTHLIKTRGQQATLRCSPISGHTSVYWYQQALGLGLQFLLWYDEGEERNRGNFPPRFSGRQFPNYSSELNVNALELEDSALYLCASSLVRGAEAFFGQGTRLTVV.

The sample holds one count of this clone. This chain joins TRBV5-1 and TRBJ1-1, with D possibly TRBD1 on 6 matching bases. Germline CDR1 SGHRS, CDR2 YFSETQ. Trimming pared 2 bases from V and 2 bases from J, leaving 19 bases between. There are 17 residues in the CDR3. CDR3 nucleotide sequence: TGCGCCAGCAGCTTACGAGCTCCGGGACAACCAAACACTGAAGCTTTCTTT. This encodes CASSLRAPGQPNTEAFF. The complete variable domain, with remaining parts taken from reference TRBV5-1 and TRBJ1-1, reads KAGVTQTPRYLIKTRGQQVTLSCSPISGHRSVSWYQQTPGQGLQFLFEYFSETQRNKGNFPGRFSGRQFSNSRSEMNVSTLELGDSALYLCASSLRAPGQPNTEAFFGQGTRLTVV.

V is TRBV7-9 and J is TRBJ1-2; 7 positions agree with TRBD1. Germline CDR1 reads SEHNR; CDR2 reads FQNEAQ (reference sequence). CDR3 length: 15 residues. The ends lost 5 bases at V and 2 bases at J; junction bases unmatched: 8. CDR3 region: CASSPPSTGNYGYTF. The CDR3 nucleotides are TGTGCCAGCAGCCCCCCCTCGACAGGGAACTATGGCTACACCTTC.

V usage is TRBV7-3 and J usage is TRBJ1-3, with D possibly matching TRBD1 (6 bases). Trimming shortened V by 5 bases and J by 0 bases, and 11 bases separated the two germline ends. Germline CDR1 reads SGHTA; CDR2 reads FQGTGA. The CDR3 totals 15 residues. The CDR3 sequence is CASSPGQLSGNTIYF. In DNA form, the CDR3 reads TGTGCCAGCAGCCCCGGACAGCTCTCTGGAAACACCATATATTTT.

The chain couples TRBV27 to TRBJ2-1; 11 bases align to TRBD2. This CDR3 spans 18 amino acids. V dropped 3 bases and J dropped 5; count of bases not matched to a gene: 12. Germline CDR1 MNHEY, CDR2 SMNVEV (reference sequence). The CDR3 loop reads CASSLFPPSGGPDNEQFF. The DNA of the CDR3 is TGTGCCAGCAGTTTGTTCCCCCCTAGCGGGGGGCCTGACAATGAGCAGTTCTTC.